A single sample is the source of the 18 T cell receptor beta chains below, sequenced in a study of blood T cell repertoires in COVID-19. The assay was immunoSEQ multiplex PCR, and TCRdb's table has in-frame clones only and misses some. Seen here are more than 200,000 clones, 83% observed once, and the top ten hold roughly 9.4%. The sample was peripheral blood. The origin of the receptors is a man between 35 and 55 years old with active or convalescent COVID-19.

The chain couples TRBV11-3 to TRBJ2-7, with 7 bases matching TRBD1. V shed 5 bases, J shed 3 bases, and the junction held 4 bases outside the gene matches. The CDR3 totals 13 residues. The V gene's germline CDR1 is SGHNT and CDR2 YENEEA. The CDR3 bases are TGTGCCAGCAGCAACCGGGACAGCTACGAGCAGTACTTC. Protein product: CASSNRDSYEQYF.

This chain uses TRBV27 with TRBJ1-2, with D perhaps TRBD1 (5 bases). The germline V gene encodes CDR1 MNHEY and CDR2 SMNVEV (reference sequence). The CDR3 contains 16 residues. V was trimmed by 6 bases and J by 4 bases, leaving 21 bases between them. Here the CDR3 reads CASSRRWGNSGYGYTF. CDR3 nucleotides: TGTGCCAGCAGCCGTAGGTGGGGCAATTCCGGCTATGGCTACACCTTC.

The rearrangement links TRBV19 to TRBJ1-1, with 7 bases lining up with TRBD1. CDR1 and CDR2 (germline): LNHDA, SQIVND (reference sequence). CDR3 length: 17 amino acids. The J segment lost 10 bases and the V segment lost 3 bases, leaving 20 bases of the junction unmatched. CDR3 residues: CASSMTPLSRQGRGAFF. CDR3 sequence (DNA): TGTGCCAGTAGTATGACCCCGTTATCTAGACAGGGAAGGGGAGCTTTCTTT.

The V call is TRBV7-6, the J call TRBJ1-5; D remains unclear. The CDR3 is made up of 15 amino acids. CDR1 and CDR2 (germline): SGHVS, FNYEAQ. Trimming took 1 base from V and 0 from J, leaving 7 bases between them. Here the CDR3 DNA reads TGTGCCAGCAGCTTAGGGCCTTATAGCAATCAGCCCCAGCATTTT. It specifies CASSLGPYSNQPQHF. Based on the CDR3 plus reference TRBV7-6 and TRBJ1-5, the full variable domain is GAGVSQSPRYKVTKRGQDVALRCDPISGHVSLYWYRQALGQGPEFLTYFNYEAQQDKSGLPNDRFSAERPEGSISTLTIQRTEQRDSAMYRCASSLGPYSNQPQHFGDGTRLSIL.

This clone was counted only a few times. V is TRBV6-2 or TRBV6-3 and J is TRBJ2-5, with 14 bases that match TRBD2. Losses at the gene ends were 4 bases for V and 3 bases for J; bases not matched to a gene: 7. The CDR3 runs to 17 residues. Germline CDR1 and CDR2: MNHEY and SVGEGT. The CDR3 loop reads CASSFSPGLAGEETQYF. The CDR3 DNA reads as TGTGCCAGCAGTTTTAGCCCGGGACTAGCGGGGGAAGAGACCCAGTACTTC.

This rearrangement joins TRBV9 to TRBJ2-7; D is ambiguous. Germline V gene lookup returns CDR1 SGDLS and CDR2 YYNGEE. V was clipped by 7 bases and J by 6 bases, with 20 bases between them. The CDR3 length is 14 residues. CDR3 in DNA: TGTGCCAGCCGTCGCTGCATGTCCCGGGTCGAGCAGTACTTC. This translates into CASRRCMSRVEQYF.

The chain joins TRBV21-1 to TRBJ2-1; whether TRBD2, the table's D call, matches the DNA was not checked. TRBV21-1 is a pseudogene. The CDR3 totals 14 residues. CDR3 sequence reads: CASSKDYRGNEQFF. The CDR3 DNA reads as TGTGCCAGCAGCAAAGATTACCGGGGCAATGAGCAGTTCTTC.

V and J are TRBV2 and TRBJ2-7, with 7 bases matching TRBD1. The CDR3 consists of 13 residues. The ends lost 9 bases at V and 2 bases at J; junction bases unmatched: 7. Germline V gene sequence: CDR1 SNHLY, CDR2 FYNNEI. The CDR3, as DNA: TGTGCCAGGAAAGACAGGGAAACCTACGAGCAGTACTTC. This sequence encodes CARKDRETYEQYF.

This rearrangement joins TRBV6-6 to TRBJ1-6; possibly TRBD1 for D (6 bases). CDR3 length: 15 amino acids. V gave up 5 bases and J gave up 5 bases, with 13 bases separating them. Germline CDR1 MNHNY, CDR2 SVGAGI (reference sequence). Written as DNA, the CDR3 is TGTGCCAGCAGTCTCCAGGGGTTAAATAATTCACCCCTCCACTTT. This codes for CASSLQGLNNSPLHF.

The V and J genes are TRBV6-1 and TRBJ2-7; 7 bases map to TRBD1. This CDR3 region has 14 residues. After removal of 2 bases from V and 1 base from J, the junction contained 2 bases not matched to a gene. The germline V gene encodes CDR1 MNHNS and CDR2 SASEGT. The CDR3 sequence is CASSERGQSYEQYF. The CDR3, as DNA: TGTGCCAGCAGTGAACGGGGACAGTCCTACGAGCAGTACTTC.

J is TRBJ1-2 and V is TRBV10-3; the match to TRBD1 covers 10 bases. V shed 6 bases and J 4 bases; nucleotides not matched to a gene: 2. Germline V gene lookup returns CDR1 ENHRY and CDR2 SYGVKD. The CDR3 totals 13 residues. CDR3 amino acids: CAIRTGGGYGYTF. The CDR3 DNA reads as TGTGCCATCAGGACAGGGGGCGGCTATGGCTACACCTTC.

This sequence joins TRBV15 and TRBJ1-1, with 9 bases that match TRBD1. Looked up from germline, CDR1 is LNHNV and CDR2 is YYDKDF (reference sequence). The V gene end was trimmed by 5 bases and the J gene end by 2 bases; junction bases not matched to a gene: 15. This CDR3 spans 18 amino acids. CDR3 sequence reads: CATSRRLGGGQGNTEAFF. CDR3 nucleotides: TGTGCCACCAGCCGCCGGTTAGGTGGGGGACAGGGAAACACTGAAGCTTTCTTT.

The J gene is TRBJ2-7, the V gene TRBV29-1; 11 nucleotides line up with TRBD1. The germline CDR1 and CDR2 sequences are SQVTM and ANQGSEA. V trimming: 4 bases; J trimming: 4 bases; junction bases outside the gene matches: 6. This CDR3 contains 14 residues. CDR3 sequence: CSVARTGGRYEQYF. The CDR3 coding sequence is TGCAGCGTTGCCCGGACAGGGGGCAGGTACGAGCAGTACTTC.

The chain links TRBV2 to TRBJ1-2; D not certain. This CDR3 has 14 amino acids. The ends were cut back, 5 bases at V and 2 bases at J, with 12 bases in the middle. Germline V lookup: CDR1 SNHLY, CDR2 FYNNEI. This CDR3 reads CASSSPEANYGYTF. The DNA for the CDR3 is TGTGCCAGCAGTTCCCCGGAGGCGAACTATGGCTACACCTTC. Based on the CDR3 plus reference TRBV2 and TRBJ1-2, the full variable domain is EPEVTQTPSHQVTQMGQEVILRCVPISNHLYFYWYRQILGQKVEFLVSFYNNEISEKSEIFDDQFSVERPDGSNFTLKIRSTKLEDSAMYFCASSSPEANYGYTFGSGTRLTVV.

The DNA of the CDR3 is TGTGCCAGCAGCTTAGCTTACGAGGGTAGGACTGAAGCTTTCTTT. Protein product: CASSLAYEGRTEAFF. The rearrangement links TRBV7-2 to TRBJ1-1; the D is unclear. With 0 bases removed from V and 5 bases from J, the gap between germline ends came to 13 bases. CDR3 length: 15 residues. Germline values: CDR1 SGHTA, CDR2 FQGNSA.

The chain has TRBV14 and TRBJ1-6; D perhaps matches TRBD1 (6 bases). Trimming pared 0 bases from V and 6 bases from J, leaving 9 bases between. The CDR3 sequence is 15 residues long. Germline CDR1 is SGHDN and CDR2 is FVKESK. The CDR3 region is CASSQERGGNSPLHF. In nucleotides, the CDR3 is TGTGCCAGCAGCCAAGAGAGGGGGGGTAATTCACCCCTCCACTTT.

The rearrangement links TRBV10-1 to TRBJ2-1; TRBD2 matches at 9 bases. The CDR3 spans 17 residues. Trimming cost V 0 bases and J 2 bases; bases outside gene matches: 5. Per the germline V gene, CDR1 is WNHNN and CDR2 is SYGVQD (reference sequence). The DNA of the CDR3 is TGCGCCAGCAGTGAGTCGTCGGCGGGGGGGACCTACAATGAGCAGTTCTTC. Translated: CASSESSAGGTYNEQFF.

This chain uses TRBV4-3 with TRBJ1-1; D remains unclear. The CDR3 covers 15 residues. Trimming removed 3 bases at V and 2 bases at J, with 13 bases between. Germline lookup yields CDR1 LGHNA and CDR2 YSLEER. The CDR3 sequence: CASSHQQSSNTEAFF. The CDR3 DNA sequence: TGCGCCAGCAGCCACCAACAGTCTTCAAACACTGAAGCTTTCTTT.